The T cell receptor (beta chain) under discussion was sequenced for a study of T cells in Graves' hyperthyroidism and ophthalmopathy. This clonotype has a count of ten or more. CDR1 and CDR2 (germline): MNHEY, SMNVEV (reference sequence). This CDR3 spans 15 amino acids. J gave up 5 bases and V 5 bases, and 4 bases lay outside the gene matches. From RNA transcripts, TCR beta CDR3 regions were amplified. Initially, a first-round RT-PCR of the TCR CDR3 employed the HTBI primer set. TCRdb reanalysed the multiplex PCR reads using MiXCR and keeps one entry per CDR3 protein. The sample lists some 510,000 distinct CDR3 sequences, about a fifth occurring once.

This receptor was taken from a man younger than 35 with Graves' hyperthyroidism. Sequencing was performed on blood. The V call is TRBV27, the J call TRBJ1-3, with TRBD1 matching 12 bases. CDR3 protein: CASSEGTGGRNTIYF. CDR3 nucleotide sequence: TGTGCCAGCAGTGAAGGGACAGGGGGCCGAAACACCATATATTTT.